This T cell receptor beta chain derives from a study of T cells after yellow fever vaccination. V was pared by 2 bases and J by 0 bases, with 5 bases between. This CDR3 comprises 14 residues. Germline V gene sequence: CDR1 SGHTA, CDR2 FQGTGA. The table lists this clonotype with many counts. Antigen unknown. 5'RACE template switching generated TCR cDNA, adding a universal primer site and UMIs. Using its own MiXCR run on the 5' RACE reads, TCRdb lists one record per CDR3 protein. The table shows 500,000 to 650,000 distinct CDR3 sequences, with roughly 13% occurring only once. Findings of the study overall: Reappearing after the booster were most of the clones from primary vaccination (96% CD4, roughly 86% CD8). Shared CD4/CD8 clonotypes were a small share, likely from convergent recombination.

The receptor was isolated from a man younger than 45 who received the YFV17D yellow fever vaccine. This rearrangement joins TRBV7-3 to TRBJ2-1; the D gene could be TRBD1 or TRBD2 (5 bases each). The sample in question was PBMCs, obtained on the day of the yellow fever booster vaccination. CDR3 loop: CASSLGTSYNEQFF. The CDR3 coding sequence is TGTGCCAGCAGCTTAGGGACCTCCTACAATGAGCAGTTCTTC.